The clone carrying this T cell receptor beta chain was seen a few times. V lost 3 bases and J 2 bases, leaving 7 bases between the germline ends. There are 13 residues in the CDR3. These data come from a study of blood T cell repertoires in COVID-19. The wider study: The United States, Italy and Spain were the sources of the acute and convalescent COVID-19 samples. PBMCs, B-cell-depleted T cells, or T cells provided the cDNA or gDNA that made up the material.

Authors' data handling: Amplification from reference gene primers served as the basis for estimated nucleated cell counts. The table came from immunoSEQ multiplex PCR; TCRdb's copy has only in-frame clones and leaves some out. That table supplies the V and J calls and clone size; D and trimming were determined from the DNA. The table includes more than 95,000 clones, 65% to 90% detected once. The clonotype comes from a man older than 75 with acute or convalescent COVID-19. The chain links TRBV12-3 or TRBV12-4 to TRBJ1-2; no reliable D call. Specimen: peripheral blood. CDR3 DNA: TGTGCCAGCAGTTTGGGCCGGAACTATGGCTACACCTTC. It codes for CASSLGRNYGYTF.